One sample yielded the 15 T cell receptor beta chains listed below, sequenced in a study of T cells in Graves' hyperthyroidism and ophthalmopathy (dated by TCRdb to about 2019). Receptor amplification or capture employed multiplex PCR. The data were produced on an Illumina HiSeq 2000. Amplification of TCR beta CDR3 regions was carried out from RNA transcripts. For the first round of RT-PCR on the TCR CDR3, the HTBI primer set was used together with the Qiagen OneStep RT-PCR kit. TCRdb reran the public reads through fastp at Q25 and MiXCR, keeping productive beta chains. All rows with the same CDR3 protein become a single entry with the most common DNA and genes. The sample table shows about 620,000 distinct CDR3 sequences, and under 20% are seen once. Clones ranked in the top ten supply 3.8% of the sample. The sample was blood. The receptors come from a woman in her thirties with Graves' hyperthyroidism.

This clonotype was picked up many times. The V and J genes are TRBV2 and TRBJ2-3; TRBD1 agrees at 9 bases. There are 13 residues in the CDR3. CDR1 SNHLY and CDR2 FYNNEI come from the germline V gene. V gave up 8 bases and J gave up 3 bases; unmatched junction bases: 3. The CDR3 here is CASRDRVTDTQYF. The CDR3, as DNA: TGTGCCAGCCGGGACAGGGTGACAGATACGCAGTATTTT. The full variable domain, in which reference TRBV2 and TRBJ2-3 provide the parts outside the CDR3, is EPEVTQTPSHQVTQMGQEVILRCVPISNHLYFYWYRQILGQKVEFLVSFYNNEISEKSEIFDDQFSVERPDGSNFTLKIRSTKLEDSAMYFCASRDRVTDTQYFGPGTRLTVL.

The chain has TRBV3-1 and TRBJ2-7; D is ambiguous. CDR3 length equals 16 residues. With 0 bases removed from V and 1 base from J, the gap between germline ends came to 13 bases. Germline-derived CDR1 and CDR2 are LGHDT and YNNKEL (reference sequence). The CDR3: CASSQDELTSSYEQYF. CDR3 coding DNA: TGTGCCAGCAGCCAAGATGAATTAACCTCGTCCTACGAGCAGTACTTC.

This clonotype showed up just a few times. This chain links TRBV13 with TRBJ1-2, with 8 positions matching TRBD1. Germline V gene lookup returns CDR1 PRHDT and CDR2 FYEKMQ (reference sequence). The V gene end was trimmed by 5 bases and the J gene end by 4 bases; junction bases not matched to a gene: 6. The CDR3 is 14 residues long. The CDR3 protein is CASSHRGDSYGYTF. The CDR3 nucleotides read TGTGCCAGCAGCCACAGGGGGGATAGCTATGGCTACACCTTC.

The chain is built from TRBV11-2 and TRBJ1-1; D is ambiguous. This CDR3 has 15 amino acids. V was cut by 1 base and J by 2 bases, with 11 bases left in between. From germline, CDR1 is SGHAT and CDR2 FQNNGV. The CDR3 DNA follows: TGTGCCAGCAGCTTAGTAGCGGGCGCTAACACTGAAGCTTTCTTT. It yields the protein CASSLVAGANTEAFF.

V usage is TRBV5-1 and J usage is TRBJ1-2; D not certain. The CDR3 is 12 amino acids. CDR1 and CDR2 (germline): SGHRS, YFSETQ. V dropped 3 bases and J dropped 8 bases, with 11 bases sitting between them. CDR3 bases: TGCGCCAGCAGCTCGGACCGGGGAGGCTACACCTTC. The encoded protein is CASSSDRGGYTF. Looking up the rest from reference TRBV5-1 and TRBJ1-2 gives the full variable domain: KAGVTQTPRYLIKTRGQQVTLSCSPISGHRSVSWYQQTPGQGLQFLFEYFSETQRNKGNFPGRFSGRQFSNSRSEMNVSTLELGDSALYLCASSSDRGGYTFGSGTRLTVV.

The chain uses TRBV20-1 and TRBJ2-5; TRBD2 aligns across 8 bases. The CDR3 loop spans 12 amino acids. Germline V gene sequence: CDR1 DFQATT, CDR2 SNEGSKA (reference sequence). V shed 5 bases, J shed 5 bases, and the junction held 4 bases outside the gene matches. CDR3 DNA sequence: TGCAGTGCTTACGGGAGGGCCGAGACCCAGTACTTC. As protein: CSAYGRAETQYF.

A word on this clonotype: A read error may explain this, as a much larger clone is one base away. The chain employs TRBV3-1 and TRBJ1-1; unclear D gene. Trimming cost V 3 bases and J 4 bases, with 9 bases left between them. Germline CDR1 and CDR2: LGHDT and YNNKEL (reference sequence). The CDR3 consists of 13 residues. CDR3 residues: CASSHALSTEAFF. Here the CDR3 DNA reads TGTGCCAGCAGCCACGCCCTGAGCACTGAAGCTTTCTTT.

This clonotype was observed a handful of times. V and J are TRBV7-6 and TRBJ2-1, with D tentatively TRBD2 (6 bases). The V end was cut by 4 bases, the J end by 0 bases, with 16 bases between. Germline values: CDR1 SGHVS, CDR2 FNYEAQ. The CDR3 sequence is 17 residues long. The CDR3: CASSYWTAGSSYNEQFF. CDR3 nucleotide sequence: TGTGCCAGCAGCTACTGGACGGCGGGGAGCTCCTACAATGAGCAGTTCTTC.

This clonotype has only a few counts. The chain recombines TRBV11-2 with TRBJ1-6, with TRBD1 matching over 8 bases. The CDR3 runs 14 residues. Germline V gene data show CDR1 as SGHAT and CDR2 as FQNNGV. V lost 8 bases and J lost 7; bases outside the gene matches: 7. This CDR3 is CASRQGARNSPLHF. Here the CDR3 DNA reads TGTGCCAGCCGGCAGGGGGCCCGAAATTCACCCCTCCACTTT.

This clonotype was observed a few times. The chain carries TRBV7-9 and TRBJ1-6; the D gene is possibly TRBD1 (5 bases). Per the germline V gene, CDR1 is SEHNR and CDR2 is FQNEAQ (reference sequence). V gave up 8 bases and J gave up 0 bases, with 14 bases separating them. The length of the CDR3 is 16 residues. DNA of the CDR3: TGTGCCAGCCGGGGAGGGGATAGCTCCTATAATTCACCCCTCCACTTT. Translated, it gives CASRGGDSSYNSPLHF.

This clonotype was detected ten times or more. V is TRBV10-3 and J is TRBJ2-5, with no clear D. The CDR3 length is 14 residues. Germline CDR1 and CDR2: ENHRY and SYGVKD. V lost 0 bases and J lost 3, with 8 bases in between. CDR3: CAISESGAEETQYF. CDR3 nucleotides: TGTGCCATCAGTGAGTCGGGCGCAGAAGAGACCCAGTACTTC.

This clonotype was recorded many times. The V gene is TRBV2, the J gene TRBJ2-3; D is uncertain. Trimming stripped 7 bases from V and 0 bases from J, with 11 bases between. CDR3 length: 14 residues. CDR1 and CDR2 from the germline V gene are SNHLY and FYNNEI. The CDR3 reads CASMVGYSTDTQYF. Here the CDR3 DNA reads TGTGCCAGCATGGTCGGGTATAGCACAGATACGCAGTATTTT.

V gene TRBV5-4 combines with J gene TRBJ1-4; 8 positions agree with TRBD1. The CDR3 runs to 16 residues. Germline loops: CDR1 SGHNT, CDR2 YYREEE (reference sequence). The J segment lost 7 bases and the V segment lost 3 bases, leaving 11 bases of the junction unmatched. The CDR3 DNA reads TGTGCCAGCAGCTCCCACCAAGAAGGACAGGGTGAAAAACTGTTTTTT. Translation gives CASSSHQEGQGEKLFF.

The chain has TRBV18 and TRBJ2-5, with a tentative D call TRBD1 (6 bases). CDR1 is KGHSH, CDR2 LQKENI, per germline. Trimming left V 3 bases short and J 13 bases short, with 15 bases between. This CDR3 contains 12 residues. The CDR3 DNA follows: TGTGCCAGCTCACCCAACCGGGACACCACGTACTTC. Amino acid sequence: CASSPNRDTTYF.

This clonotype was detected ten times or more. The genes are TRBV27 and TRBJ1-1, with D possibly TRBD1 on 6 matching bases. Trimming removed 4 bases from V and 1 base from J, with 13 bases in between. This CDR3 has 15 amino acids. Germline V gene sequence: CDR1 MNHEY, CDR2 SMNVEV (reference sequence). CDR3 loop: CASSSEQGGNTEAFF. CDR3 nucleotides: TGTGCCAGCAGTTCAGAACAGGGCGGGAACACTGAAGCTTTCTTT.